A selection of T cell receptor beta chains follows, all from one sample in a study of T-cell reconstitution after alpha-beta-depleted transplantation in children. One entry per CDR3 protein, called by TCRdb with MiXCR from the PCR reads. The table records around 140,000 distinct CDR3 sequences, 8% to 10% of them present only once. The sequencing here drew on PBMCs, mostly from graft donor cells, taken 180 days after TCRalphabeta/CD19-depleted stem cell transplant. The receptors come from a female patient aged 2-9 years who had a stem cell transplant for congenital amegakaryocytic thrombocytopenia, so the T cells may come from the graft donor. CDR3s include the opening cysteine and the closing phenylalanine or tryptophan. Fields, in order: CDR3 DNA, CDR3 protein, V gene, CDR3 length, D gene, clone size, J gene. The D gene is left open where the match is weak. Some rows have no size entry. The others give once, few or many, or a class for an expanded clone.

TGTGCCAGCAGGCCGACAGGCCCCACAGATACGCAGTATTTT,CASRPTGPTDTQYF,TRBV6-1,14,NA,NA,TRBJ2-3
TGTGCCAGCAGCCCTAGCTGGCGGGGAAGCACAGATACGCAGTATTTT,CASSPSWRGSTDTQYF,TRBV7-2,16,NA,many,TRBJ2-3
TGCGCCAGCAGCCCTGGACAGAAGAGCTCCTATAATTCACCCCTCCACTTT,CASSPGQKSSYNSPLHF,TRBV5-1,17,NA,few,TRBJ1-6
TGCAGTGCTAGACTGGACCTAGGGGACAATCAGCCCCAGCATTTT,CSARLDLGDNQPQHF,TRBV20-1,15,NA,NA,TRBJ1-5
TGTGCCACTGACATCGGAGCGGGGTCTCAAGAGACCCAGTACTTC,CATDIGAGSQETQYF,TRBV15,15,TRBD2,many,TRBJ2-5
TGTGCCAGCAGCTCCCCCCGGGCCCGCTACGAGCAGTACTTC,CASSSPRARYEQYF,TRBV7-9,14,NA,many,TRBJ2-7
TGTGCCTGGAGTAACCTCCGAGGGTATCAAGAGACCCAGTACTTC,CAWSNLRGYQETQYF,TRBV30,15,NA,few,TRBJ2-5
TGTGCCAGCAGCTCAGGACAGGGCAACGGAGCTTTCTTT,CASSSGQGNGAFF,TRBV7-3,13,TRBD1,few,TRBJ1-1
TGTGCCAGCAGCCAACTAACCTCGGACAACAGAATCGGTCGGGGCTACACCTTC,CASSQLTSDNRIGRGYTF,TRBV4-2,18,NA,NA,TRBJ1-2
TGTGCCAGCACCGCGTGGTGGGCAGAAAAAGAGACCCAGTACTTC,CASTAWWAEKETQYF,TRBV28,15,NA,NA,TRBJ2-5
TGCAGCGTTGAGAGGTTCAATGAGCAGTTCTTC,CSVERFNEQFF,TRBV29-1,11,NA,many,TRBJ2-1
TGTGCCAGCAGTTTATTTTCGGGTTCGGCGAACACTGAAGCTTTCTTT,CASSLFSGSANTEAFF,TRBV27,16,NA,NA,TRBJ1-1
TGTGCCAGCAGCCCCATAGGGGGGGGCGCTAACTATGGCTACACCTTC,CASSPIGGGANYGYTF,TRBV7-2,16,NA,many,TRBJ1-2
TGTGCCAGCAGTTTTAGGACCTCGTGGCAGATAAACATTCAGTACTTC,CASSFRTSWQINIQYF,TRBV12-3/TRBV12-4,16,NA,few,TRBJ2-4
TGCAGTGCCCCTCGGGCTAGCGGGAGTGCAGATACGCAGTATTTT,CSAPRASGSADTQYF,TRBV20-1,15,TRBD2,many,TRBJ2-3
TGTGCCAGCAGGGGACAGAGCACAGATACGCAGTATTTT,CASRGQSTDTQYF,TRBV27,13,TRBD1,many,TRBJ2-3
TGTGCCAGCAGCCACAGGGACGTCAATCAGCCCCAGCATTTT,CASSHRDVNQPQHF,TRBV12-3/TRBV12-4,14,NA,many,TRBJ1-5
TGTGCCAGCAGCCTCAGCTCCTATAATTCACCCCTCCACTTT,CASSLSSYNSPLHF,TRBV12-3/TRBV12-4,14,NA,many,TRBJ1-6
TGTGCCAGCAGGGCCACAGGTCCACCCCTCCACTTT,CASRATGPPLHF,TRBV28,12,NA,many,TRBJ1-6
TGCAGTGCTGCTTCTCGCGGGGGATCAGAGACCCAGTACTTC,CSAASRGGSETQYF,TRBV20-1,14,TRBD2,NA,TRBJ2-5
TGTGCCAGCAGCCTAGCGGAAGCTTATACGCAGTATTTT,CASSLAEAYTQYF,TRBV7-2,13,TRBD2,many,TRBJ2-3
TGCAGTGCTAGAAGGCCCGTCATGAACACTAAAGCTTTCTTT,CSARRPVMNTKAFF,TRBV20-1,14,NA,NA,TRBJ1-1
TGCAGCGTTGAGACTAGCGGGAGTCTAGATACGCAGTATTTT,CSVETSGSLDTQYF,TRBV29-1,14,TRBD2,many,TRBJ2-3
TGCAGTGCTAGAACTAGCGGGATCTACAATGAGCAGTTCTTC,CSARTSGIYNEQFF,TRBV20-1,14,TRBD2,few,TRBJ2-1
TGCGCCAGCAGCCAAGATGTGTGGTCCACCGGGGAGCTGTTTTTT,CASSQDVWSTGELFF,TRBV4-3,15,NA,many,TRBJ2-2
TGCAGTGCTAGAAGAGCTCTTGGGACTGAAGCTTTCTTT,CSARRALGTEAFF,TRBV20-1,13,NA,many,TRBJ1-1
TGCAGTGCTAGGACCCCCGGCACAGATACGCAGTATTTT,CSARTPGTDTQYF,TRBV20-1,13,NA,many,TRBJ2-3